The present entry profiles one TCR beta chain with its context. Germline V gene lookup returns CDR1 GTSNPN and CDR2 SVGIG (reference sequence). The CDR3 contains 10 residues. V lost 7 bases, J lost 4 bases, and 7 bases lay in between. These data come from a study of cytomegalovirus exposure and HLA in healthy donors. 60 Vbeta and 13 Jbeta primers were used in PCR. Sequenced by immunoSEQ multiplex PCR; TCRdb stores in-frame clones only, minus some. The sample includes 140,000 to 150,000 clones, under 90% of them seen just once. The J gene is TRBJ1-2, the V gene TRBV30; TRBD1 is a possible D gene (6 bases). This TCR derives from a boy younger than 10 in good health and CMV-seronegative. Sequenced material: PBMCs. Here the CDR3 reads CASDSYGYTF. CDR3 bases: TGTGCCTCGGACAGCTATGGCTACACCTTC.